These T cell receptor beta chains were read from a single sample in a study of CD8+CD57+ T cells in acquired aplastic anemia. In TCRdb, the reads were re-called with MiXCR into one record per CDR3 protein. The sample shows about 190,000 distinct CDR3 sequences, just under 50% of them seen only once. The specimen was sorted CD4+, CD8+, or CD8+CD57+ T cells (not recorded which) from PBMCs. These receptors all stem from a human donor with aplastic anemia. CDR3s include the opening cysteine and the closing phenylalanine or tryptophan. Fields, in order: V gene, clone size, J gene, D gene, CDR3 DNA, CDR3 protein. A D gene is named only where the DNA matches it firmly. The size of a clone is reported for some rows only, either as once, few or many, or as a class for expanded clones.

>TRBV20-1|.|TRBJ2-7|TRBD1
TGCAGTGCTAGGGAAAACAGGGGCTCCTACGAGCAGTACTTC
CSARENRGSYEQYF
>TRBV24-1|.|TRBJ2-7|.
TGTGCCACCAGTGATACGATCGACAGTTACGAGCAGTACTTC
CATSDTIDSYEQYF
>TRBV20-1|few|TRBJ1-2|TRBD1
TGCAGTGCTAGGGCGACAGGGGGCAGGTATGGCTACACCTTC
CSARATGGRYGYTF
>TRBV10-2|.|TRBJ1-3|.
TGCGCCAGCAGAGAGCAGGGGTCAGGAAACACCATATATTTT
CASREQGSGNTIYF
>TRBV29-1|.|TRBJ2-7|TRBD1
TGCAGCGTATCCGGGACAGGGGAGATCAACGAGCAGTACTTC
CSVSGTGEINEQYF
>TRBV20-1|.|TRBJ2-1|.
TGCAGTGCTAGAGACAGGGTCCATTACAATGAGCAGTTCTTC
CSARDRVHYNEQFF
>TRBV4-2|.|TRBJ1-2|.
TGTGCCAGCAGCCCACAGGCTGACTATGGCTACACCTTC
CASSPQADYGYTF
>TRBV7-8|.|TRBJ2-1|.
TGTGCCAGCAGCTTAGCGCCATACGCTAGCGTTGAGCAGTTCTTC
CASSLAPYASVEQFF
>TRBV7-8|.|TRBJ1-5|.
TGTGCCAGCAGCTTAGCTTGGGACGGGAATCAGCCCCAGCATTTT
CASSLAWDGNQPQHF
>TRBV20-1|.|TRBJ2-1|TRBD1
TGCAGTGCTAGCTGGGGGACAGGTAATGAGCAGTTCTTC
CSASWGTGNEQFF
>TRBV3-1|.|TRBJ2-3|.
TGTGCCAGCAGCCAAGTCCCCTACCGGGGAGATACGCAGTATTTT
CASSQVPYRGDTQYF
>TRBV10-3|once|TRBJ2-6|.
TGTGCCATCAGGTCGGCAACTGGGGCCAACGTCCTGACTTTC
CAIRSATGANVLTF
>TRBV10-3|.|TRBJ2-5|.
TGTGCCATCAGGGACCCAGGCAGGGGACGCAAGAGGACCCAGTACTTC
CAIRDPGRGRKRTQYF
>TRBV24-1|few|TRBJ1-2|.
TGTGCCACCAGTCCCTCCTGGGGTACAGGTGGCTACACCTTC
CATSPSWGTGGYTF
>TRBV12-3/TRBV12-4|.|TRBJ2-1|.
TGTGCCAGCAGTTTACCGTCCCAGTCCGTTTTCCGGCTGTTCTTC
CASSLPSQSVFRLFF
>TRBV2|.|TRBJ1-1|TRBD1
TGTGCCAGCAAAGGGGGCAGGAACACTGAAGCTTTCTTT
CASKGGRNTEAFF
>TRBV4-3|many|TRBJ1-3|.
TGCGCCAGCAGCCAAGAACCAAACTCTGGAAACACCATATATTTT
CASSQEPNSGNTIYF
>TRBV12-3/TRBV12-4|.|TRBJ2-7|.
TGTGCCAGCAGAGCAGGGGAGAGGTACGAGCAGTACTTC
CASRAGERYEQYF
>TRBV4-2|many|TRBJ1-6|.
TGTGCCAGCAGCCTCCTTCAGGGAAGCTCCTATAATTCACCCCTCCACTTT
CASSLLQGSSYNSPLHF
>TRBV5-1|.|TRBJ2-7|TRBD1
TGCGCCAGCGGGAAGGGGACAGGGGTCGACGAGCAGTACTTC
CASGKGTGVDEQYF
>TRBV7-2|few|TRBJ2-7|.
TGTGCCAGCAGTGTCTCCGGGCTGACCTACGAGCAGTACTTC
CASSVSGLTYEQYF
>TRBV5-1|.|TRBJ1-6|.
TGCGCCAGCAGCTTAGGAGATCTCCCTAATTCACCCCTCCACTTT
CASSLGDLPNSPLHF
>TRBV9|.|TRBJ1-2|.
TGTGCCAGCAGCGTAAGGGTTGGGGGAACTGGCTACACCTTC
CASSVRVGGTGYTF
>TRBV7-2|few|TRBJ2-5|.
TGTGCCAGCAGCTCCAGCTGGGGCCAAGAGACCCAGTACTTC
CASSSSWGQETQYF
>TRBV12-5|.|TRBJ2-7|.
TGTGCTAGTGGTTTCGACGGAGCCTACGAGCAGTACTTC
CASGFDGAYEQYF
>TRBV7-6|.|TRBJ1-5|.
TGTGCCAGCAGCTCCGTGGGGGCTGATCAGCCCCAGCATTTT
CASSSVGADQPQHF
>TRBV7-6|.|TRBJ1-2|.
TGTGCCAGCACCATCCAAGGGGTATATGGCTACACCTTC
CASTIQGVYGYTF
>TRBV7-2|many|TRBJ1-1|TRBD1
TGTGCCAGCAGCCTGATAATGAGGGGGCGGAACACTGAAGCTTTCTTT
CASSLIMRGRNTEAFF
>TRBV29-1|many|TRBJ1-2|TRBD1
TGCAGCGTTGAAGGGGGAGGACAGGGAGACTATGGCTACACCTTC
CSVEGGGQGDYGYTF
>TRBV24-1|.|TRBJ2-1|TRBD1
TGTGCCACCAGTGATTCGACAGGGATTGATGAGCAGTTCTTC
CATSDSTGIDEQFF
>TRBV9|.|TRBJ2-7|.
TGTGCCAGCAGCGCGGAGGACAGCCCGAGCTCCTACGAGCAGTACTTT
CASSAEDSPSSYEQYF
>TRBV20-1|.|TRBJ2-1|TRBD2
TGCAGTGGGGGGGGAGGTGTATACAATGAGCAGTTCTTC
CSGGGGVYNEQFF
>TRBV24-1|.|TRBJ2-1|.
TGTGCCACCAGTGAGCCGCGAGGCGCGACCCACAATGAGCAGTTCTTC
CATSEPRGATHNEQFF
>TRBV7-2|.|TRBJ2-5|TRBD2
TGTGCCAGCAGCCTCGGGGGAGGGCCGCAAGAGACCCAGTACTTC
CASSLGGGPQETQYF
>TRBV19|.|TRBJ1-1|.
TGTGCCAGTAGTACTCAGGAGAACACTGAAGCTTTCTTT
CASSTQENTEAFF
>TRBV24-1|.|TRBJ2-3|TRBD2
TGTGCCACCAGTGATCGGGACCGGGGGGGAGATACGCAGTATTTT
CATSDRDRGGDTQYF
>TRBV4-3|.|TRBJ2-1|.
TGCGCCAGCAGCCAAGGTTTAAAGGACTACCGACGGTTCTTC
CASSQGLKDYRRFF
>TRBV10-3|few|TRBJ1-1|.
TGTGCCATCAGTGAGTCAAGGACGGCTGAAGCTTTCTTT
CAISESRTAEAFF
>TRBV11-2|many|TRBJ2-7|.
TGTGCCAGCAGATCCGATCTCATTTATTACGAGCAGTACTTC
CASRSDLIYYEQYF
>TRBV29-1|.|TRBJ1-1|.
TGCAGCGCCCGAGCGGCCGGCAACACTGAAGCTTTCTTT
CSARAAGNTEAFF
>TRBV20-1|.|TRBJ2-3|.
TGCAGTGCTCAAAGGTGGAGAAAGCCTAGCACAGATACGCAGTATTTT
CSAQRWRKPSTDTQYF
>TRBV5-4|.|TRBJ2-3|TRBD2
TGTGCCAGCAGCTTGAGACTAGCGGGAGGAGGAGATACGCAGTATTTT
CASSLRLAGGGDTQYF
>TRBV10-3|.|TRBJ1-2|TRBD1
TGTGCCATCAGTGACCGCCGACAGGGTCCCTATGGCTACACCTTC
CAISDRRQGPYGYTF
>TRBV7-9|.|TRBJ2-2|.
TGTGCCAGCAGCCACGAAGGCACAGGGGAGCTGTTTTTT
CASSHEGTGELFF
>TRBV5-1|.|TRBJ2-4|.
TGCGCCAGCAGCTTGGAAGGGGACCCCTTAGTAGACATTCAGTACTTC
CASSLEGDPLVDIQYF
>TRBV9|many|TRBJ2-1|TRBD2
TGTGCCAGCAGCGTAGATCCCCTAGCGGGAAACAATGAGCAGTTCTTC
CASSVDPLAGNNEQFF
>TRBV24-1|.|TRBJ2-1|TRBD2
TGTGCCACCAGTGATGGACTAGCGACCAACAATGAGCAGTTCTTC
CATSDGLATNNEQFF
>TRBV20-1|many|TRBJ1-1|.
TGCAGTGCTGTAAAGGGGAGCACTGAAGCTTTCTTT
CSAVKGSTEAFF
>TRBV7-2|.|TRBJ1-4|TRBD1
TGTGCCAGCAGCCCCAGCGGCAGGGGGCAGGAAAAACTGTTTTTT
CASSPSGRGQEKLFF
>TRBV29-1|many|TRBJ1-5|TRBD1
TGCAGCGTGGGCATGGGACAGTTCAATCAGCCCCAGCATTTT
CSVGMGQFNQPQHF
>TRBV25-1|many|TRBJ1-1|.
TGTGCCAGCAGTACAAGGATGAACACTGAAGCTTTCTTT
CASSTRMNTEAFF
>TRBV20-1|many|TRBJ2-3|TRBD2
TGCAGTGCTGAAACTAGCGGGAGGGCGGGAGATACGCAGTATTTT
CSAETSGRAGDTQYF
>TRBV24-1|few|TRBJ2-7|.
TGTGCCACCAGTGAACCGTGGCAGGGAAGCGAGCAGTACTTC
CATSEPWQGSEQYF
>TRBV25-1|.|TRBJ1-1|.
TGTGCCAGCCGAGACAGGTTGAACACCGAAACTCTCTTT
CASRDRLNTETLF
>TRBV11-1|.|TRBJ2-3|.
TGTGCCAGCAGGACTCCTCTTCATCCAGATACGCTGTATTTT
CASRTPLHPDTLYF
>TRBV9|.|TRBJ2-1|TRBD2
TGTGCCAGCAGCGCGCGACTAGCGGGGGGGGCTTCCTCCTACAATGAGCAGTTCTTC
CASSARLAGGASSYNEQFF
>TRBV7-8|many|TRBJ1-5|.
TGTGCCAGCAGCTTAATAAGTCGGACCCAGCATTTT
CASSLISRTQHF
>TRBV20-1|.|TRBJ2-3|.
TGCAGTGCGCAAGATAGCCAAACTAGCACAGATACGCAGTATTTT
CSAQDSQTSTDTQYF
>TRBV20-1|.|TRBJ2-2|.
TGCAGTGCTAGGTTAGGGGACACCGGGGAGCTGTTTTTT
CSARLGDTGELFF
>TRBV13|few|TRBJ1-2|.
TGTGCCAGCAGCTTCCGGGGGGAGAGGTATGGCTACACCTTC
CASSFRGERYGYTF